Given below is one T cell receptor beta chain in context. The antigen remains unidentified. This sample is part of a study of cytomegalovirus exposure and HLA in healthy donors. The PCR employed 60 Vbeta primers together with 13 Jbeta primers. Libraries were prepared by immunoSEQ multiplex PCR; TCRdb keeps only in-frame clonotypes and omits some of them. This sample's clone table lists 200,000 or so clones. The CDR3 contains 17 residues. Study-level points and caveats: Most TCR beta V segments were productive about 90% or about 30% of the time in an earlier analysis.

This sequence was found in a boy between 10 and 17 years old in good health and CMV-seronegative. The material sequenced was PBMCs. This chain links TRBV12-2 with TRBJ2-1; the table's D call, TRBD1, was not checked against the DNA. TRBV12-2 is a pseudogene segment. The chain's CDR3 is CASRLAKSGTGGSEQFF. CDR3 nucleotide sequence: TGTGCAAGTCGCTTAGCGAAATCCGGGACAGGGGGTAGTGAGCAGTTCTTC.